The rows below give T cell receptor beta chains drawn from one sample of a study of glioma-infiltrating T cells after dendritic cell vaccination. Measured with immunoSEQ multiplex PCR; TCRdb has only the in-frame clones, and not every one. The data contain about 87,000 clones, roughly four fifths of them singletons. The sample in question was blood, obtained after dendritic cell vaccination. The receptors come from a human donor with glioblastoma. CDR3s include the opening cysteine and the closing phenylalanine or tryptophan. D genes are given only for firm matches. Size is omitted from some rows. Given values are once, few, many or a class for expanded clones.

j_call d_call v_call clone_size cdr3_nt cdr3_aa
TRBJ2-1 - TRBV6-5 - TGTGCCAGCAGACCGGGACTGTACAATGAGCAGTTCTTC CASRPGLYNEQFF
TRBJ2-2 - TRBV6-1 - TGTGCCAGCAGTGAACAGTGGTCTAACACCGGGGAGCTGTTTTTT CASSEQWSNTGELFF
TRBJ2-5 TRBD1 TRBV7-3 - TGTGCCAGCAGCGAACAGGGGGACGAGACCCAGTACTTC CASSEQGDETQYF
TRBJ2-5 TRBD1 TRBV29-1 - TGCAGCGTTGGTACAGGGGGAGAGACCCAGTACTTC CSVGTGGETQYF
TRBJ2-7 - TRBV15 - TGTGCCACCAGCAGAGATGACCTCTTAGACAAATGGTACGAGCAGTACTTC CATSRDDLLDKWYEQYF
TRBJ1-5 TRBD1 TRBV6-5 - TGTGCCAGCAACCCGACAGGGGCCCAGCCCCAGCATTTT CASNPTGAQPQHF
TRBJ1-5 - TRBV7-8 - TGTGCCAGCAGGCAAGGAGGTAGCAATCAGCCCCAGCATTTT CASRQGGSNQPQHF
TRBJ2-1 TRBD2 TRBV9 - TGTGCCAGCAGCGTAGCTGGAGGAATGACTAGCGGGCACAATGAGCAGTTCTTC CASSVAGGMTSGHNEQFF
TRBJ1-6 TRBD1 TRBV7-9 few TGTGCCAGCAGCTCAAGGACAGGGGGTTCACCCCTCCACTTT CASSSRTGGSPLHF
TRBJ1-1 - TRBV19 - TGTGCCAGTAGTATAGAGGGCGACACTGAAGCTTTCTTT CASSIEGDTEAFF
TRBJ2-7 - TRBV7-6 - TGTGCCAGCAGCTTGACAGGTTCGGTCGAGCAGTACTTC CASSLTGSVEQYF
TRBJ2-7 TRBD2 TRBV7-8 once TGTGCCAGCAGCTTGACCGGGACTAGCGGCTACGAGCAGTACTTC CASSLTGTSGYEQYF
TRBJ1-1 - TRBV27 - TGTGCCAGCAACGAGTTGGGGACAACCCCCGTTCGAGACACTGAAGCTTTCTTT CASNELGTTPVRDTEAFF
TRBJ2-7 - TRBV7-3 - TGTGCCAGCAGCTTAGGGGCCACCTACGAGCAGTACTTC CASSLGATYEQYF
TRBJ1-1 - TRBV5-1 - TGCGCCAGCAGCTGGGCCTTGAACACTGAAGCTTTCTTT CASSWALNTEAFF
TRBJ2-3 TRBD2 TRBV9 - TGTGCCAGCAGCCCACGAAGGACTAGCGGTACAGATACGCAGTATTTT CASSPRRTSGTDTQYF
TRBJ1-5 TRBD1 TRBV2 - TGTGCCAGCAGCCGGACAGGTGGGTATCAGCCCCAGCATTTT CASSRTGGYQPQHF
TRBJ2-2 TRBD1 TRBV9 - TGTGCCAGCAGCGCGGGGACAGGGGCGAACACCGGGGAGCTGTTTTTT CASSAGTGANTGELFF
TRBJ1-1 - TRBV14 once TGTGCCAGCAGCCACGAGGGAACTGAAGCTTTCTTT CASSHEGTEAFF
TRBJ1-5 TRBD1 TRBV7-9 - TGTGCCAGCAGCTCTCACGCGACAGGGGACAATCAGCCCCAGCATTTT CASSSHATGDNQPQHF
TRBJ1-2 - TRBV9 - TGTGCCAGCAGCGAGACTACGGACTATGGCTACACCTTC CASSETTDYGYTF
TRBJ1-1 - TRBV6-1 - TGTGCCAGCAATGAGGGTCAGGCAGGGAGGTCTTCTTTCTTT CASNEGQAGRSSFF
TRBJ1-1 - TRBV2 - TGTGCCAGCAGTGCCGGAGCGGGGGTCTCTGAAGCTTTCTTT CASSAGAGVSEAFF
TRBJ1-3 TRBD1 TRBV19 - TGTGCCAGTACCGGGACAGGGAGACTAGGTGGAAACACCATATATTTT CASTGTGRLGGNTIYF
TRBJ2-2 - TRBV7-8 - TGTGCCAGCAGCTTGGTATCTACTAGCGGAAACAGGGGAGGGGAGCTGTTTTTT CASSLVSTSGNRGGELFF
TRBJ1-1 TRBD1 TRBV5-4 once TGTGCCAGCAGCCTGACAGGGGAATGGAACACTGAAGCTTTCTTT CASSLTGEWNTEAFF
TRBJ1-5 - TRBV2 few TGTGCCAGCAGTCGAGGGGAGGATCAGCCCCAGCATTTT CASSRGEDQPQHF
TRBJ2-5 - TRBV5-1 - TGCGCCAGCGGCGGGGTCGGGGAGACCCAGTACTTC CASGGVGETQYF
TRBJ2-1 TRBD1 TRBV28 - TGTGCCAGCACTTCTCCCGCGGGACAGGGGGCTAATGAGCAGTTCTTC CASTSPAGQGANEQFF
TRBJ1-1 - TRBV30 - TGTGCACAAATATTGGCAGGGCGTACTGAAGCTTTCTTT CAQILAGRTEAFF
TRBJ2-1 - TRBV15 - TGTGCCACCAGCAGAGATCGCATTAGCTCCTACAATGAGCAGTTCTTC CATSRDRISSYNEQFF
TRBJ1-2 TRBD1 TRBV10-3 - TGTGCCATCAGCCCCGATGACAGGGTTGTTGGCTACACCTTC CAISPDDRVVGYTF
TRBJ2-1 TRBD2 TRBV6-1 - TGTGCCAGCTACAGCGGGGGGGCCAGAATGAATGAGCAGTTCTTC CASYSGGARMNEQFF
TRBJ2-7 - TRBV7-9 once TGTGCCAGCAGCTTATTCCCCGGTGAAGAGCAGTACTTC CASSLFPGEEQYF
TRBJ2-7 - TRBV4-3 few TGCGCCAGCAGCCAAGATCGTACGCAGGGTGCCAACGAGCAGTACTTC CASSQDRTQGANEQYF
TRBJ1-3 TRBD1 TRBV9 - TGTGCCAGCAGCGACGGGACAGGGGGCGATGGAAACACCATATATTTT CASSDGTGGDGNTIYF
TRBJ1-6 TRBD1 TRBV19 once TGTGCCAGTACTCTATCCGGGACAGTCAATTCACCCCTCCACTTT CASTLSGTVNSPLHF
TRBJ1-1 - TRBV20-1 - TGCAGTGCCGGGAGGGGAGCTTTCTTT CSAGRGAFF
TRBJ2-7 TRBD1 TRBV2 - TGTGCCAGCAGGGATTTGACAGGGGGTACCTACGAGCAGTACTTC CASRDLTGGTYEQYF
TRBJ2-1 TRBD2 TRBV7-3 - TGTGCCAGCAGCCCGGTAGCGGGGGGTATCTATGAGCAGTTCTTC CASSPVAGGIYEQFF
TRBJ2-7 TRBD2 TRBV5-4 - TGTGCCAGCAGCCAGGGGACTAGTTCGTACGAGCAGTACTTC CASSQGTSSYEQYF